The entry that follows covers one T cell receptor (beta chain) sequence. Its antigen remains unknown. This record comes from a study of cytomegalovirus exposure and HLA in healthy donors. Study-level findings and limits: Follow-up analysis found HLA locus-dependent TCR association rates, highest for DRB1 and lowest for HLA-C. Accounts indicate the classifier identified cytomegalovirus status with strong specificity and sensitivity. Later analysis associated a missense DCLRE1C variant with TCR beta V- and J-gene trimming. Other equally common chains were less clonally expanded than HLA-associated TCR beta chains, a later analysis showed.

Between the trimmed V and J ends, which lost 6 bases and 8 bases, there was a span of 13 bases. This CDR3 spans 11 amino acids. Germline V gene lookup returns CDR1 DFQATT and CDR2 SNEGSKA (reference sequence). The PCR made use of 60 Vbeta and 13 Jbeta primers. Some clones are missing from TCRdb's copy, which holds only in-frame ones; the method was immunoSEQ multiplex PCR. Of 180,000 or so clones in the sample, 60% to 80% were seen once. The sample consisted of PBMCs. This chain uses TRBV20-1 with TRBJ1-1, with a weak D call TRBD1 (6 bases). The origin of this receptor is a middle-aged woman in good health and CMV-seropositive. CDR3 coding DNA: TGCAGTGCCCATGGACAGCTAGAAGCTTTCTTT. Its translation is CSAHGQLEAFF.